The 4 T cell receptor beta chains below were found in one sample sequenced in a study of blood T cell repertoires in COVID-19. Method: immunoSEQ multiplex PCR; TCRdb's copy keeps in-frame clones and lacks some. The sample yields fewer than 700,000 clones, 85% to 90% seen once. The sequenced sample was peripheral blood. The receptor source for this set is a woman between 45 and 60 years old with COVID-19, enrolled during active disease.

The chain couples TRBV4-1 to TRBJ2-7, with D tentatively TRBD2 (5 bases). In germline, CDR1 is MGHRA, CDR2 YSYEKL. V was trimmed by 0 bases and J by 5 bases, leaving 11 bases between them. This CDR3 has 14 residues. CDR3 sequence reads: CASSQDLYSDEQYF. The CDR3 DNA reads as TGCGCCAGCAGCCAAGATCTGTATAGCGACGAGCAGTACTTC.

The chain is built from TRBV19 and TRBJ1-3, with a weak D call TRBD1 (6 bases). Germline assignment: CDR1 LNHDA and CDR2 SQIVND (reference sequence). The CDR3 covers 13 residues. V lost 3 bases and J lost 4, with 7 bases in between. CDR3 protein: CASSIDRGNTIYF. CDR3 DNA sequence: TGTGCCAGTAGTATCGACAGGGGAAACACCATATATTTT. Full variable domain (outside the CDR3, taken from reference TRBV19 and TRBJ1-3): DGGITQSPKYLFRKEGQNVTLSCEQNLNHDAMYWYRQDPGQGLRLIYYSQIVNDFQKGDIAEGYSVSREKKESFPLTVTSAQKNPTAFYLCASSIDRGNTIYFGEGSWLTVV.

The chain employs TRBV19 and TRBJ1-5; no definite D call. The germline CDR1 and CDR2 sequences are LNHDA and SQIVND (reference sequence). With 3 bases removed from V and 6 bases from J, the gap between germline ends came to 12 bases. The length of the CDR3 is 14 residues. CDR3 protein: CASSIEQIGQPQHF. In nucleotides, the CDR3 is TGTGCCAGTAGTATCGAACAAATTGGTCAGCCCCAGCATTTT.

This chain connects TRBV2 to TRBJ1-2, with 7 bases matching TRBD1. With V trimmed by 3 bases and J by 2 bases, 3 bases remained unmatched. The CDR3 covers 14 residues. CDR1 and CDR2 from the germline V gene are SNHLY and FYNNEI. In DNA form, the CDR3 reads TGTGCCAGCAGTGAGACAGGGACCAACTATGGCTACACCTTC. Its translation is CASSETGTNYGYTF.